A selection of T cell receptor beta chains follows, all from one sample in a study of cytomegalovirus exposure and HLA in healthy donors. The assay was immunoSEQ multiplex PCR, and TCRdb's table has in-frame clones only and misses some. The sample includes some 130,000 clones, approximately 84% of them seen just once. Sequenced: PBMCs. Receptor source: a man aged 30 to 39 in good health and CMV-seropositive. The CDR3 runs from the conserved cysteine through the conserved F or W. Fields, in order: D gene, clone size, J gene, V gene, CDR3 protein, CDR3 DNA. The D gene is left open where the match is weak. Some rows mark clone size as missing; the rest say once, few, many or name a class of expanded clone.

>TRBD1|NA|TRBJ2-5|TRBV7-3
CASSYDRGETQYF
TGTGCCAGCAGCTACGACAGGGGCGAGACCCAGTACTTC
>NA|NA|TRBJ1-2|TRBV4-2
CASSHAIEQEGGYTF
TGTGCCAGCAGCCACGCTATCGAGCAGGAAGGTGGCTACACCTTC
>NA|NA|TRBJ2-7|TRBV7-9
CASSFGSSYEQYF
TGTGCCAGCAGCTTTGGTAGCTCCTACGAGCAGTACTTC
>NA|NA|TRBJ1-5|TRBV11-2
CASSLGGERQPQHF
TGTGCCAGCAGCTTGGGGGGGGAGAGACAGCCCCAGCATTTT
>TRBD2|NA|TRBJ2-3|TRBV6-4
CASSDRAGVDTQYF
TGTGCCAGCAGTGACCGAGCGGGAGTAGATACGCAGTATTTT
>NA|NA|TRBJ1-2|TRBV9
CASSALGRGQGNYGYTF
TGTGCCAGCAGCGCTTTGGGGAGGGGCCAGGGTAACTATGGCTACACCTTC
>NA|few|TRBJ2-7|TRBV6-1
CASSEAVQYYEQYF
TGTGCCAGCAGTGAAGCGGTACAGTACTACGAGCAGTACTTC
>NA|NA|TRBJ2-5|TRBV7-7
CASSRLFQETQYF
TGTGCCAGCAGCAGACTTTTCCAAGAGACCCAGTACTTC
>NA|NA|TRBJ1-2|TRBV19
CASTRRGSHGYTF
TGTGCCAGTACTCGGCGGGGTTCCCATGGCTACACCTTC
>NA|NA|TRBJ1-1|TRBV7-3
CASSRGLRTEAFF
TGTGCCAGCAGTCGAGGTCTGAGGACTGAAGCTTTCTTT
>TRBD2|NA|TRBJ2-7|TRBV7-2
CASSPRAGTSYEQYF
TGTGCCAGCAGCCCGAGAGCGGGGACCTCCTACGAGCAGTACTTC
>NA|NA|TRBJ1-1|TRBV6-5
CASSWGQKYVNTEAFF
TGTGCCAGCAGTTGGGGGCAGAAATATGTGAACACTGAAGCTTTCTTT
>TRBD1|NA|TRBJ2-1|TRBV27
CASRFRTGLGQNEQFF
TGTGCCAGCAGATTTCGGACAGGGCTTGGACAAAATGAGCAGTTCTTC
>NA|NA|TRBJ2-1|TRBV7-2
CASSLDGGWNEQFF
TGTGCCAGCAGCTTAGACGGGGGTTGGAATGAGCAGTTCTTC
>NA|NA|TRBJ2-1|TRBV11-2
CASSPGQYNEQFF
TGTGCCAGCAGCCCCGGACAGTACAATGAGCAGTTCTTC
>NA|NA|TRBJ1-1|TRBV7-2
CASSLAQGRNAEAFF
TGTGCCAGCAGCTTAGCGCAGGGGAGAAACGCTGAAGCTTTCTTT